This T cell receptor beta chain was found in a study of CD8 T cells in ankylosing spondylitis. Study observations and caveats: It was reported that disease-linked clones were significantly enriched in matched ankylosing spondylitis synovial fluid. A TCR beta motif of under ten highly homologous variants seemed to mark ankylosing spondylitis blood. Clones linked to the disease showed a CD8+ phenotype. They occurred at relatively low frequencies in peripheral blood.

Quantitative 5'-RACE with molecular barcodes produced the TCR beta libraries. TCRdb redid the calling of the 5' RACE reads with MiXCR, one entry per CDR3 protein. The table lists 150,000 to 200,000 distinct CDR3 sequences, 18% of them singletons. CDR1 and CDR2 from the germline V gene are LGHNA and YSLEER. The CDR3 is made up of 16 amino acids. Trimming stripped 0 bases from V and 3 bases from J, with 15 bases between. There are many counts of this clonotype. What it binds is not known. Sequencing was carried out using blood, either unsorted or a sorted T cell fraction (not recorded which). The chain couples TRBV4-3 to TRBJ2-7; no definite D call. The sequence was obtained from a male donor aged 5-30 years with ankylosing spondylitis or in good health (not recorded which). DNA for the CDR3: TGCGCCAGCAGCCAAGATGGGGAACTCCCTCTCTACGAGCAGTACTTC. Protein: CASSQDGELPLYEQYF.